Ten or more counts support the clone carrying this T cell receptor beta chain. Antigen unknown. Noted time point: newly diagnosed GD, antithyroid drugs for less than 3 months. After RNA was extracted from PBMCs, the TCR library was made from it. This entry belongs to a study of regulatory T cells in long-lasting Graves disease. Study-wide findings and caveats: Persistent Graves' patients had lower TCR diversity than newly diagnosed ones.

Construction of the TCR beta libraries employed iRepertoire HTBI primers in conjunction with Arm-PCR of CDR3 regions. TCRdb reprocessed the multiplex PCR reads with MiXCR, giving one entry per CDR3 protein. The table has approximately 350,000 distinct CDR3 sequences, about a sixth seen once. The CDR3 spans 13 residues. V gave up 10 bases and J gave up 1 base; unmatched junction bases: 6. Germline assignment: CDR1 KGHSH and CDR2 LQKENI. The same sample was also studied in work on T cells in Graves' hyperthyroidism and ophthalmopathy. That study adds: Carried out on the TCR CDR3, a first-round RT-PCR used the HTBI primer set.

The J gene is TRBJ1-1, the V gene TRBV18; TRBD1 agrees at 7 bases. This clonotype was sampled from a woman under 30 with Graves disease. The source was peripheral blood mononuclear cells (PBMCs), collected at new diagnosis, from a patient treated with antithyroid drugs. Here the CDR3 DNA reads TGTGCCACCGCCCGGGACAGGAACACTGAAGCTTTCTTT. Amino acid sequence: CATARDRNTEAFF.